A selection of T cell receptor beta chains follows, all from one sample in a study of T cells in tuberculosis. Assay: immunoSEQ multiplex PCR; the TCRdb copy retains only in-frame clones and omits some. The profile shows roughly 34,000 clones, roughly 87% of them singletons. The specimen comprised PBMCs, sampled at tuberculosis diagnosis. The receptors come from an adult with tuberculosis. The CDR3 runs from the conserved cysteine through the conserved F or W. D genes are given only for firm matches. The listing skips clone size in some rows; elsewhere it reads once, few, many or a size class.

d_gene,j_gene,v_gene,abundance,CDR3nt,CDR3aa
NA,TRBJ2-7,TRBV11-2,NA,TGTGCCAGCAGCTTATCAGGGATCTCCTACGAGCAGTACTTC,CASSLSGISYEQYF
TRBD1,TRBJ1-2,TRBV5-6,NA,TGTGCCAGCAGCTACTCCGGGACAGGGGTAGGGGCAGGCTACACCTTC,CASSYSGTGVGAGYTF
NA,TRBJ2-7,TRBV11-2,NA,TGTGCCAGCAGCTCTACCTACGAGCAGTACTTC,CASSSTYEQYF
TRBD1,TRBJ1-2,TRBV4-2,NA,TGTGCCAGCAGCCAAAGAGGGACAGGGGACAACTATGGCTACACCTTC,CASSQRGTGDNYGYTF
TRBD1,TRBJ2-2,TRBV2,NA,TGTGCCAGCAGTGAACTGGCAGGGGGATCCGGGGAGCTGTTTTTT,CASSELAGGSGELFF
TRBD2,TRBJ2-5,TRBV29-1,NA,TGCAGCGTTGAGGGACTAGCGGGAGCAGCCGGCCGTCAAGAGACCCAGTACTTC,CSVEGLAGAAGRQETQYF
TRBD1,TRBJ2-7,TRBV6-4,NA,TGTGCCAGCAGTGGGACAGGGAGGCCTACCTCCTACGAGCAGTACTTC,CASSGTGRPTSYEQYF
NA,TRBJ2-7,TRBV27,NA,TGTGCCAGAGGGGACAGGGAAAAGCGGGAGGAGCAGTACTTC,CARGDREKREEQYF
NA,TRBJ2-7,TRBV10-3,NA,TGTGCCATCAGTGAGAACGGGTACGAGCAGTACTTC,CAISENGYEQYF
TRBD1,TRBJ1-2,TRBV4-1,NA,TGCGCCAGCAGCCAGGCGGGACAGGGGCGATATGGCTACACCTTC,CASSQAGQGRYGYTF
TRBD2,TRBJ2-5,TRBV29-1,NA,TGCAGCGCCGGGGGGCAAGAGACCCAGTACTTC,CSAGGQETQYF
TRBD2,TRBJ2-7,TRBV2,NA,TGTGCCAGCAGTCAACGACCCTTGACTAGCGGGAGCGACGAGCAGTACTTC,CASSQRPLTSGSDEQYF
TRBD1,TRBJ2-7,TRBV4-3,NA,TGCGCCAGCAGCCATTCCTCGACAGGGGAGTCCTACGAGCAGTACTTC,CASSHSSTGESYEQYF
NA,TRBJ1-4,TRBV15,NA,TGTGCCACCAGCCCCCTTATTGGAGGTGAAAAACTGTTTTTT,CATSPLIGGEKLFF
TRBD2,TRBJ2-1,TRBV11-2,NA,TGTGCCAGCAGCTTGAGCGGGGGGCCCATTTATGAGCAGTTCTTC,CASSLSGGPIYEQFF
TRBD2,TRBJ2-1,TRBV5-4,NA,TGTGCCAGCAGTCGTAGCGGGGGGCGTTACAATGAGCAGTTCTTC,CASSRSGGRYNEQFF
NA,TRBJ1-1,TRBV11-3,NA,TGTGCCAGCAGCACGGGGGGCGGCACTGAAGCTTTCTTT,CASSTGGGTEAFF
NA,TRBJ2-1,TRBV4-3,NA,TGCGCCAGCAGCCTCTCTAGCGCCTACGATGAGCAGTTCTTC,CASSLSSAYDEQFF
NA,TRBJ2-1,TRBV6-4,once,TGTGCCAGCAGTGACAGGGGCCTCAATGAGCAGTTCTTC,CASSDRGLNEQFF
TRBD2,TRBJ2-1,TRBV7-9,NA,TGTGCCAGCAGCTCCAGACTAGCCGACTCCTACAATGAGCAGTTCTTC,CASSSRLADSYNEQFF
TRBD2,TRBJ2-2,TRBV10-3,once,TGTGCCATCAAAACCACCGGGACTAGCGGGAGAGGGGCCGGGGAGCTGTTTTTT,CAIKTTGTSGRGAGELFF
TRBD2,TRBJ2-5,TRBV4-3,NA,TGCGCCAGCAGCCAAGGCTTAGCGGGAGGCCAAGAGACCCAGTACTTC,CASSQGLAGGQETQYF
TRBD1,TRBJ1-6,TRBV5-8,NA,TGTGCCAGCAGCTTGGGACAGGGAAATTCACCCCTCCACTTT,CASSLGQGNSPLHF
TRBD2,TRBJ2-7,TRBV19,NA,TGTGCCAGTAGTAGGGGAGGGGAATCTGACGAGCAGTACTTC,CASSRGGESDEQYF
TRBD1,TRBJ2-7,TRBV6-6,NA,TGTGCCAGCAGCTCACCGGGACAGGGGTTCTACGAGCAGTACTTC,CASSSPGQGFYEQYF
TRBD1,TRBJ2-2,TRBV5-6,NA,TGTGCCAGCAGCTGGAGACAGGGGAGGAACACCGGGGAGCTGTTTTTT,CASSWRQGRNTGELFF
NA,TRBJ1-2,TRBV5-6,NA,TGTGCCAGCAGCTTGCCGGGACAAGGGGCTGGCGGCTACACCTTC,CASSLPGQGAGGYTF
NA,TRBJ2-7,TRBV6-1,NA,TGTGCCAGCAGCATTTACGAGGACTCCTACGAGCAGTACTTC,CASSIYEDSYEQYF
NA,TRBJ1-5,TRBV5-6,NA,TGTGCCAGCAGCTTAGGTACAGGAGACGGAAATCAGCCCCAGCATTTT,CASSLGTGDGNQPQHF
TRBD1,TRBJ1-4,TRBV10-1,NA,TGCGCCAGCCGGGACAGACCTAATGAAAAACTGTTTTTT,CASRDRPNEKLFF
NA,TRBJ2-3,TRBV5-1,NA,TGCGCCAGCAGCCGCCCGGGAGATACGCAGTATTTT,CASSRPGDTQYF
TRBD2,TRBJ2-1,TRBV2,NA,TGTGCCAGCAGTGAATTTCGGGCGGGAGGGCCGGCGCAGTTCTTC,CASSEFRAGGPAQFF
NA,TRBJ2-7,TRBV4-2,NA,TGTGCCAGCAGCCAAGTTAATGAAGAGGGCTACGAGCAGTACTTC,CASSQVNEEGYEQYF
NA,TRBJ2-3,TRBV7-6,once,TGTGCCAGCAGCTTACCAGGAGATACGCAGTATTTT,CASSLPGDTQYF
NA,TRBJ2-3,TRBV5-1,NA,TGCGCCAGCAGCCCCGGAGTTCGGGAGTGGGGCCCAGATACGCAGTATTTT,CASSPGVREWGPDTQYF
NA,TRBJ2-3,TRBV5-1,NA,TGCGCCAGCAGCTTGGACTGGACAGTTACGCAGTATTTT,CASSLDWTVTQYF
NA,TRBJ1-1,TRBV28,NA,TGTGCCAGCAGTCCCCCCCTGAAGGAGGCCACTGAAGCTTTCTTT,CASSPPLKEATEAFF
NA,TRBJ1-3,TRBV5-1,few,TGCGCCAGCAGCCCGGGGACAAACTCTGGAAACACCATATATTTT,CASSPGTNSGNTIYF
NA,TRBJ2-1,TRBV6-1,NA,TGTGCCAGCAGTGCGTTGGGGACAACAATCTACAATGAGCAGTTCTTC,CASSALGTTIYNEQFF
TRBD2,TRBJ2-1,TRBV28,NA,TGTGCCAGCAGTCTGGGGGAGGACTGGGGACTAGCGGCTGAGCAGTTCTTC,CASSLGEDWGLAAEQFF
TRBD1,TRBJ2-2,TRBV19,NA,TGTGCCAGTAGACAGGGGGGAACCGGGGAGCTGTTTTTT,CASRQGGTGELFF
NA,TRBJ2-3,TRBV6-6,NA,TGTGCCAGCACCTCCCCGCGGGGGCCTCGCACAGATACGCAGTATTTT,CASTSPRGPRTDTQYF
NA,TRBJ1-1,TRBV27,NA,TGTGCCAGCAGTCCCGAGGAAGATTACACTGAAGCTTTCTTT,CASSPEEDYTEAFF
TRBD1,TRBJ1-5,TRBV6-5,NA,TGTGCCAGCAGTCGACAGGGGAACAATCAGCCCCAGCATTTT,CASSRQGNNQPQHF
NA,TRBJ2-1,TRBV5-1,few,TGCGCCAGCAGCTTGGAAGATAGCGGAAATAATGAGCAGTTCTTC,CASSLEDSGNNEQFF
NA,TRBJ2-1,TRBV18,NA,TGTGCCAGCTCACCAAGACCGACAACTGGCTACAATGAGCAGTTCTTC,CASSPRPTTGYNEQFF
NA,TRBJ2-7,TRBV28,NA,TGTGCCAGTAAAATACAGGGAGACTACGAGCAGTACTTC,CASKIQGDYEQYF
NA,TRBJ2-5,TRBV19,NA,TGTGCCAGTAGTAGCGGGGAGTACCAAGAGACCCAGTACTTC,CASSSGEYQETQYF
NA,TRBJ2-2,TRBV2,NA,TGTGCCAGCAGCAAGACAAGCGGGGAGCTGTTTTTT,CASSKTSGELFF
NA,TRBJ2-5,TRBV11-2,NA,TGTGCCAGCAGCTTGTCGAGTCAAGAGACCCAGTACTTC,CASSLSSQETQYF
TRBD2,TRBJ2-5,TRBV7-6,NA,TGTGCCAGCAGCTTAACCGTCTGGACTAGTAAAGAGACCCAGTACTTC,CASSLTVWTSKETQYF
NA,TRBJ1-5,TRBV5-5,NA,TGTGCCAGCAGCTGGACTCTCGGGAATCAGCCCCAGCATTTT,CASSWTLGNQPQHF
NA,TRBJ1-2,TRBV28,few,TGTGCCAGCAGTTTAGAGGCCTCCCGTGCGAGCTACACCTTC,CASSLEASRASYTF
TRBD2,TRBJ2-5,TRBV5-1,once,TGCGCCAGCAGCCCCCCCCGGGGGGGAGGGGAGACCCAGTACTTC,CASSPPRGGGETQYF